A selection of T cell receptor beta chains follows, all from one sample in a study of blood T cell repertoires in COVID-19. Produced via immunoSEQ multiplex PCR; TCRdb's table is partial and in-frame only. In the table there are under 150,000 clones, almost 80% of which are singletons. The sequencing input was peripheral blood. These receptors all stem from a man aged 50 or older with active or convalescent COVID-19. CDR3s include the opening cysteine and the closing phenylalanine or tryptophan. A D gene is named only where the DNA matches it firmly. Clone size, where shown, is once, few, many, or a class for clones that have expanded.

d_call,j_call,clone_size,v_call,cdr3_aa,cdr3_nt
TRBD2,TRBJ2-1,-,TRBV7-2,CASSPGKGAGGHEQFF,TGTGCCAGCAGCCCCGGTAAAGGAGCGGGAGGCCATGAGCAGTTCTTC
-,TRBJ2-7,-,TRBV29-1,CSVENTPNEQYF,TGCAGCGTTGAGAATACCCCTAACGAGCAGTACTTC
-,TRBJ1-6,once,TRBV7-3,CASSLTGQEPLHF,TGTGCCAGCAGCTTAACGGGGCAGGAACCACTCCACTTT
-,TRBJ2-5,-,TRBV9,CASSVAEAFQETQYF,TGTGCCAGCAGCGTAGCTGAGGCATTCCAAGAGACCCAGTACTTC
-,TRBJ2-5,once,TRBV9,CASSVGGGAQETQYF,TGTGCCAGCAGCGTAGGTGGGGGGGCCCAAGAGACCCAGTACTTC
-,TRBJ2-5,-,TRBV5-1,CASSLVEETQYF,TGCGCCAGCAGCTTGGTAGAAGAGACCCAGTACTTC
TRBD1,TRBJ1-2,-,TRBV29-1,CSVETGTDYGYTF,TGCAGCGTTGAGACCGGGACAGACTATGGCTACACCTTC
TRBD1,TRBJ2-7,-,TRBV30,CAWTRDRPYEQYF,TGTGCCTGGACCCGGGACAGACCCTACGAGCAGTACTTC
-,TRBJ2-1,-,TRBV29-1,CTVNGGADAYNEQFF,TGCACCGTAAATGGGGGGGCCGACGCCTACAATGAGCAGTTCTTC
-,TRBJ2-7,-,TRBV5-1,CASSFRDFPAYEQYF,TGCGCCAGCAGCTTCCGGGACTTCCCTGCCTACGAGCAGTACTTC
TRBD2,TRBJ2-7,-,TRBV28,CASRPSGGIGGSYEQYF,TGTGCCAGCAGACCTAGCGGGGGGATCGGCGGGTCCTACGAGCAGTACTTC
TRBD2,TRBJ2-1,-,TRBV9,CASSPPPLAAYNEQFF,TGTGCCAGCAGCCCTCCCCCCCTAGCGGCCTACAATGAGCAGTTCTTC
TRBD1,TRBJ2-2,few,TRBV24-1,CATSRSSGTDKNTGELFF,TGTGCCACCAGTAGAAGTTCCGGGACAGACAAAAACACCGGGGAGCTGTTTTTT
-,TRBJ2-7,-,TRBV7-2,CASSVDWSSYEQYF,TGTGCCAGCAGCGTGGATTGGAGCTCCTACGAGCAGTACTTC
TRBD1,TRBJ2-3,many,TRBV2,CASSPLGTGADTQYF,TGTGCCAGCAGTCCCTTGGGGACAGGGGCAGATACGCAGTATTTT
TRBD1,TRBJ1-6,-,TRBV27,CASSQRRDSNSPLHF,TGTGCCAGCAGCCAACGTCGGGACAGTAATTCACCCCTCCACTTT
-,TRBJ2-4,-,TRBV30,CAWSVESGTKNIQYF,TGTGCCTGGAGTGTAGAGTCGGGAACCAAAAACATTCAGTACTTC
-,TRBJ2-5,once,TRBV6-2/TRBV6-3,CASSRDNAQDGTQYF,TGTGCCAGCAGTCGGGACAACGCTCAAGACGGGACCCAGTACTTC
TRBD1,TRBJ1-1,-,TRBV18,CASSPPGTGGYTEAFF,TGTGCCAGCTCACCACCGGGGACAGGGGGCTACACTGAAGCTTTCTTT
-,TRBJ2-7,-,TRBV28,CASSLPAAPYEQYF,TGTGCCAGCAGTCTCCCGGCGGCCCCCTACGAGCAGTACTTC
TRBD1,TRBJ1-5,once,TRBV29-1,CSVGDSGTGGHQPQHF,TGCAGCGTTGGAGACTCCGGGACAGGGGGCCATCAGCCCCAGCATTTT
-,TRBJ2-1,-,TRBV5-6,CASSLTGHGFDEQFF,TGTGCCAGCAGCCTAACCGGACACGGTTTTGATGAGCAGTTCTTC
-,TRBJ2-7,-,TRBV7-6,CASSKDYYEQYF,TGTGCCAGCAGCAAGGACTACTACGAGCAGTACTTC
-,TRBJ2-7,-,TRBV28,CASSLLASGEQYF,TGTGCCAGCAGTTTATTGGCCTCGGGCGAGCAGTACTTC
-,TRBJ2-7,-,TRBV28,CASSLRFSLSGCTHEYYEQYF,TGTGCCAGCAGTTTACGTTTTTCTCTTTCGGGTTGTACTCATGAGTACTACGAGCAGTACTTC
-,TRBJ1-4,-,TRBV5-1,CASSFLATNEKLFF,TGCGCCAGCAGCTTTCTTGCAACTAATGAAAAACTGTTTTTT
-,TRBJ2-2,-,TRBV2,CASSEVRQTGELFF,TGTGCCAGCAGTGAAGTAAGACAGACCGGGGAGCTGTTTTTT
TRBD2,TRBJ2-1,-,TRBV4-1,CASSQLGLAAYNEQFF,TGCGCCAGCAGCCAACTGGGACTAGCGGCCTACAATGAGCAGTTCTTC
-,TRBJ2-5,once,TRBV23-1,CASSQLFPRETQYF,TGCGCCAGCAGTCAATTATTCCCGAGGGAGACCCAGTACTTC
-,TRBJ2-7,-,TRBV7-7,CASSLAGQYEQYF,TGTGCTAGCAGCTTAGCGGGACAGTACGAGCAGTACTTC
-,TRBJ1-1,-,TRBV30,CAWSWANTEAFF,TGTGCCTGGAGTTGGGCTAACACTGAAGCTTTCTTT
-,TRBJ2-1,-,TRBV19,CASSIGQGGGEQFF,TGTGCCAGTAGTATAGGGCAGGGGGGAGGTGAGCAGTTCTTC
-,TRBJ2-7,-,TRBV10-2,CASSDIFGAESYEQYF,TGCGCCAGCAGTGACATATTCGGAGCGGAATCCTACGAGCAGTACTTC
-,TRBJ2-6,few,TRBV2,CASTYSFSSGANVLTF,TGTGCCAGCACCTACAGCTTTTCCTCTGGGGCCAACGTCCTGACTTTC
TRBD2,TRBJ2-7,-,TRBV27,CASSLAGGTYEQYF,TGTGCCAGCAGTTTGGCGGGAGGGACCTACGAGCAGTACTTC
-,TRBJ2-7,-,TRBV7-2,CASSPQDKGPYEQYF,TGTGCCAGCAGCCCCCAAGACAAGGGGCCCTACGAGCAGTACTTC
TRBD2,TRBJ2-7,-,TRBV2,CASSDRTSGAYEQYF,TGTGCCAGCAGTGATCGGACTAGCGGTGCCTACGAGCAGTACTTC
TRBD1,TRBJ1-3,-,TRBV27,CASSHRGPGNTIYF,TGTGCCAGCAGCCACAGGGGGCCTGGAAACACCATATATTTT
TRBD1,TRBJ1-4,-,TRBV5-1,CASSLQGVDRDFAKLFF,TGCGCCAGCAGCTTGCAAGGCGTGGACAGGGACTTTGCAAAACTGTTTTTT
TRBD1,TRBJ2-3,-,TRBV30,CAWNRGQGRTDTQYF,TGTGCCTGGAACCGGGGACAGGGGCGGACAGATACGCAGTATTTT
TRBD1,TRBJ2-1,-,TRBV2,CASSPGTRSTGNYPYYYNEQFF,TGTGCCAGCAGCCCAGGAACCAGGTCGACAGGGAACTACCCATACTACTACAATGAGCAGTTCTTC
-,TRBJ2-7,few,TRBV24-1,CATSSSADYEQYF,TGTGCCACCAGTTCTAGCGCGGACTACGAGCAGTACTTC
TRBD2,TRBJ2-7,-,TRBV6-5,CASRVGLAGNYEQYF,TGTGCCAGCAGGGTGGGACTAGCGGGGAACTACGAGCAGTACTTC
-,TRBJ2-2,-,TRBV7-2,CASSLDRTNTGELFF,TGTGCCAGCAGCTTAGACAGGACGAACACCGGGGAGCTGTTTTTT
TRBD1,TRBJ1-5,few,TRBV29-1,CSVADRGNLPQHF,TGCAGCGTTGCCGACAGGGGCAATCTACCCCAGCATTTT